This section outlines one T cell receptor (beta chain) sequence together with its context. This record belongs to a study of T cell changes during pregnancy in multiple sclerosis. Clones were sequenced by immunoSEQ multiplex PCR, and TCRdb holds only the in-frame ones, with some missing. The sample shows around 54,000 clones, approximately 91% of them seen only once. The sequence derives from a female donor in good health, enrolled as a control in a pregnancy study. The sample here was CD4+ T cells from peripheral blood mononuclear cells, taken after pregnancy.

The CDR3 loop reads CASSLRRQGRLNTEAFF. The CDR3 bases are TGTGCCAGCAGCCTCAGGAGACAGGGAAGATTGAACACTGAAGCTTTCTTT. J is TRBJ1-1 and V is TRBV11-2, with 7 nucleotides matching TRBD1. The CDR3 has 17 residues. Germline V gene sequence: CDR1 SGHAT, CDR2 FQNNGV. The junction had 12 bases not matched to a gene; V was cut back by 5 bases and J by 0 bases.